What follows describes a single TCR beta chain. The clone's antigen remains unknown. No qualities accompany the bases; no much larger clone lies one base away. These data come from a study of blood T cell repertoires in COVID-19 (TCRdb year 2020). Some background on the complete study: Collaborator samples came from the United States, Italy and Spain and covered acute and convalescent phases of COVID-19. The prospective study material was composed of cDNA or gDNA derived from T cells, B-cell-depleted T cells, or PBMCs. Subjects who had been exposed to COVID-19, were actively infected with it, or had recovered from it provided the deeply sampled blood TCRbeta repertoires that made up the dataset. The repertoires were made available in a free public database intended to serve as a resource for research on the immune response to SARS-CoV-2. The samples were drawn from two sources: the first 160 participants of the ongoing ImmuneRACE study, and 1,000 to 1,500 subjects contributed by 6 global collaborators. A de-identified subject ID, COVID-19 status, age in years and sex were almost always included in the sample metadata. HLA class I and class II types, where available, came from metadata supplied by the sample provider rather than from assay-based typing. Points the paper makes about the study in general: The quantity of clinical and demographic metadata differed by source and by participant and was supplied without curation.

Taken from the germline V gene (reference sequence), the CDR1 and CDR2 loops are LNHDA and SQIVND. V loses 9 bases of germline sequence and J loses 4 bases, and the interval between the two ends is 18 bases. The CDR3 runs 15 residues from the cysteine to the phenylalanine. The retained sequence is limited to the CDR3, 45 bases, with the frame set at the first base. TCRbeta CDR3 regions were amplified from genomic DNA by means of the immunoSEQ Assay, a bias-controlled multiplex PCR. The source study handled its data this way. Within the assay, amplification of reference gene primers was used to estimate how many nucleated cells each sample contained. To quantify the absolute abundance of each unique TCRbeta CDR3 rearrangement, sequence reads were collapsed and filtered. Productive Simpson clonality was computed per sample as the square root of Simpson's diversity index over productive rearrangements. TCRdb carries this immuneACCESS record with in-frame sequences only. Its versions omit some clonotypes, under half of them owing to an unresolved V gene in the studies checked, with the rest unexplained. Clonal size and the V and J genes are those of that table, whereas D and trimming came from the DNA. This sample comprises 100,000 to 110,000 clones, approximately 89% of them detected only once. The ten largest clones capture around 2.1% of the sample.

The collaborating institutions used their own protocols to collect whole blood in K2EDTA tubes. For TCRbeta analysis, collaborators shipped samples in one of three forms: frozen whole blood, isolated PBMCs, or DNA extracted from either of those sample types. This chain is built from TRBV19 and TRBJ1-4, with the D gene not clear enough to name. Material for sequencing was peripheral blood. The sequence was collected from a man aged 45-65 years with active COVID-19. The DNA reads as follows: TGTGCCAGCAAACATGGGCCCACCTATAATGAAAAACTGTTTTTT. This encodes CASKHGPTYNEKLFF.